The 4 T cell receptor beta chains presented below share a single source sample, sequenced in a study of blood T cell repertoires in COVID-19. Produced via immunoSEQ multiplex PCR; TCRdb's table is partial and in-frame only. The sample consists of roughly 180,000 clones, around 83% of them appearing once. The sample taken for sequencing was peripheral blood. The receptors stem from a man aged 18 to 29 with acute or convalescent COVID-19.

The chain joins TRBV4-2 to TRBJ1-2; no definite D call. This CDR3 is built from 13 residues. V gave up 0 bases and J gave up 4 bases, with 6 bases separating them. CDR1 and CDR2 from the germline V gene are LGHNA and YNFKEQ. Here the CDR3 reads CASSQDLIYGYTF. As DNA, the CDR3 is TGTGCCAGCAGCCAAGATCTTATCTATGGCTACACCTTC.

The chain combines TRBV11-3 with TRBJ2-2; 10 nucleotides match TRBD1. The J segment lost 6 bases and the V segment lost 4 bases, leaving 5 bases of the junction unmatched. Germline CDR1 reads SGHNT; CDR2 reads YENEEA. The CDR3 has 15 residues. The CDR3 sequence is CASSSGQGMAGELFF. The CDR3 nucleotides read TGTGCCAGCAGCTCGGGACAGGGGATGGCCGGGGAGCTGTTTTTT.

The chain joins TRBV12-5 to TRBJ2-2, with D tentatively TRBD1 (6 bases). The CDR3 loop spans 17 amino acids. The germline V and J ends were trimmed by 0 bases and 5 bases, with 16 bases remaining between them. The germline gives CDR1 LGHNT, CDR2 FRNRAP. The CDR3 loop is CASGLVQSVRGTGELFF. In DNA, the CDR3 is TGTGCTAGTGGTTTGGTACAGAGCGTCAGGGGAACCGGGGAGCTGTTTTTT.

This CDR3 is CASSFADRMNYGYTF. The CDR3 DNA is TGTGCCAGCAGTTTCGCGGACAGGATGAACTATGGCTACACCTTC. This chain uses TRBV28 with TRBJ1-2; 7 positions agree with TRBD1. Unmatched junction bases numbered 6, after V lost 3 bases and J lost 2 bases. Germline assignment: CDR1 MDHEN and CDR2 SYDVKM. The CDR3 extends over 15 amino acids.